These T cell receptor beta chains were read from a single sample in a study of blood T cell repertoires in COVID-19. Sequencing was performed with immunoSEQ multiplex PCR; in TCRdb, only in-frame clones are kept and a portion is missing. The data hold approximately 190,000 clones, with around 77% observed a single time. Sequenced: peripheral blood. These receptors were collected from a man between 60 and 75 years old with active or convalescent COVID-19. The CDR3 runs from the conserved cysteine through the conserved F or W. A D gene is named only where the DNA matches it firmly. A row's size may be missing; if present it is once, few, many or a size class.

TRBJ2-1 TRBD2 . TRBV7-2 CASSPGTSAGEQFF TGTGCCAGCAGCCCCGGGACTAGCGCGGGTGAGCAGTTCTTC
TRBJ2-7 TRBD1 . TRBV19 CASSSGQTFYEQYF TGTGCCAGTAGTTCGGGACAGACCTTCTACGAGCAGTACTTC
TRBJ1-5 . . TRBV5-1 CASSLIPGQPQHF TGCGCCAGCAGCTTGATCCCAGGGCAGCCCCAGCATTTT
TRBJ2-3 . . TRBV6-2/TRBV6-3 CASSYPPGGLSTDTQYF TGTGCCAGCAGTTACCCTCCCGGGGGGCTTTCCACAGATACGCAGTATTTT
TRBJ1-5 . . TRBV5-6 CASSLAGVSNQPQHF TGTGCCAGCAGCTTGGCAGGGGTAAGCAATCAGCCCCAGCATTTT
TRBJ2-5 . . TRBV5-1 CASSYQDRQETQYF TGCGCCAGCAGCTATCAGGACAGACAAGAGACCCAGTACTTC
TRBJ2-7 TRBD1 . TRBV7-2 CASSLAANTGTVFSYEQYF TGTGCCAGCAGCTTAGCGGCTAACACCGGGACAGTTTTTTCCTACGAGCAGTACTTC
TRBJ2-2 . once TRBV24-1 CATSDLRPSGPGELFF TGTGCCACCAGTGATTTGCGCCCGAGCGGCCCCGGGGAGCTGTTTTTT
TRBJ2-3 . . TRBV11-3 CASSRQGSNTDTQYF TGTGCCAGCAGCCGGCAGGGATCCAACACAGATACGCAGTATTTT
TRBJ1-2 TRBD1 . TRBV7-3 CASSQGQEGGYTF TGTGCCAGCAGCCAAGGACAGGAAGGTGGCTACACCTTC
TRBJ2-2 . . TRBV9 CASSVAPVTGELFF TGTGCCAGCAGCGTAGCTCCGGTTACCGGGGAGCTGTTTTTT
TRBJ2-1 TRBD2 . TRBV11-3 CASSIRTSGDNEQFF TGTGCCAGCAGCATCCGGACTAGCGGAGACAATGAGCAGTTCTTC
TRBJ2-5 TRBD1 . TRBV2 CATTLYGTGTGGWETQYF TGTGCCACCACGCTGTACGGGACCGGGACAGGGGGCTGGGAGACCCAGTACTTC
TRBJ2-7 . . TRBV27 CASSFIDRLYEQYF TGTGCCAGCAGTTTTATTGACAGGCTCTACGAGCAGTACTTC
TRBJ2-2 TRBD1 few TRBV24-1 CATRGQGYDGELFF TGTGCCACCAGGGGACAGGGGTACGACGGGGAGCTGTTTTTT
TRBJ2-7 TRBD1 . TRBV7-6 CASSLADRGLYEQYF TGTGCCAGCAGCTTAGCGGACAGGGGCCTCTACGAGCAGTACTTC
TRBJ2-5 TRBD1 . TRBV7-2 CASSSTRQGEETQYF TGTGCCAGCAGCTCGACACGACAGGGCGAAGAGACCCAGTACTTC
TRBJ2-7 . . TRBV6-6 CASSYSSRVSEQYF TGTGCCAGCAGTTACTCGTCCAGGGTGAGCGAGCAGTACTTC
TRBJ2-2 . . TRBV6-6 CASSYPGRWGGRELFF TGTGCCAGCAGTTACCCCGGTCGATGGGGCGGCCGGGAGCTGTTTTTT
TRBJ1-3 . . TRBV10-3 CAISESYTIYF TGTGCCATCAGTGAGTCCTACACCATATATTTT
TRBJ1-4 . . TRBV4-2 CASSQVTGRKEKLFF TGTGCCAGCAGCCAAGTCACAGGGCGGAAGGAAAAACTGTTTTTT
TRBJ2-5 . . TRBV6-5 CASSPYREETQYF TGTGCCAGCAGTCCCTACAGGGAGGAGACCCAGTACTTC